The 26 T cell receptor beta chains below come from one sample, sequenced in a study of cytomegalovirus exposure and HLA in healthy donors. Sequencing was performed with immunoSEQ multiplex PCR; in TCRdb, only in-frame clones are kept and a portion is missing. The data contain 150,000 to 200,000 clones, less than 90% of them singletons. Sequenced: PBMCs. All receptors derive from a woman in her twenties or thirties in good health and CMV-seronegative.

The chain couples TRBV19 to TRBJ1-3; D is undetermined. V was cut by 3 bases and J by 4 bases, with 10 bases left in between. The germline CDR1 and CDR2 sequences are LNHDA and SQIVND (reference sequence). The CDR3 loop spans 14 amino acids. CDR3 sequence (DNA): TGTGCCAGTAGTATTTACGGGTCCGGAAACACCATATATTTT. Translating it yields CASSIYGSGNTIYF.

The CDR3 reads CASSSQIGPGTYEQYF. CDR3 nucleotides: TGCGCCAGCAGCTCACAAATAGGCCCCGGGACCTACGAGCAGTACTTC. The chain combines TRBV5-1 with TRBJ2-7, with D possibly matching TRBD2 (5 bases). V was clipped by 3 bases and J by 2 bases, with 18 bases between them. The V gene's germline CDR1 is SGHRS and CDR2 YFSETQ. This CDR3 is 16 amino acids long.

V usage is TRBV5-6 and J usage is TRBJ1-2, with D possibly being TRBD1 (6 bases). The germline gives CDR1 SGHDT, CDR2 YYEEEE. The CDR3 contains 13 residues. V was shortened by 4 bases and J by 7 bases, with 14 bases between the two germline ends. The CDR3 DNA follows: TGTGCCAGCAGCCCACAGGGACGTGGTGGCTACACCTTC. This translates into CASSPQGRGGYTF.

This clone was found a few times. This CDR3 is also generated by other DNA sequences in the sample. The rearrangement joins TRBV19 to TRBJ1-6; unclear D gene. The germline V gene has CDR1 LNHDA and CDR2 SQIVND (reference sequence). V gave up 3 bases and J gave up 7 bases, with 4 bases separating them. The CDR3 length is 12 residues. CDR3 loop: CASSIGNSPLHF. The CDR3 nucleotides are TGTGCCAGTAGTATTGGGAATTCACCCCTCCACTTT. The full variable domain, its missing parts supplied by reference TRBV19 and TRBJ1-6, is DGGITQSPKYLFRKEGQNVTLSCEQNLNHDAMYWYRQDPGQGLRLIYYSQIVNDFQKGDIAEGYSVSREKKESFPLTVTSAQKNPTAFYLCASSIGNSPLHFGNGTRLTVT.

With respect to this clone: The same CDR3 arises from other DNA sequences in this sample as well. CDR3 residues: CASSLTVKTEQYF. The CDR3 bases are TGTGCCAGCAGCCTGACCGTGAAGACCGAGCAGTACTTC. The chain is built from TRBV5-6 and TRBJ2-7; D unclear. The CDR3 is made up of 13 amino acids. Looked up from germline, CDR1 is SGHDT and CDR2 is YYEEEE. Between the trimmed V and J ends, which lost 4 bases and 6 bases, there was a span of 14 bases.

Remarks on this clone: An end of the junction does not agree with germline; a read error may underlie this. The chain links TRBV4-2 to TRBJ2-7, with D tentatively TRBD2 (6 bases). CDR3 length: 13 residues. Germline loops: CDR1 LGHNA, CDR2 YNFKEQ. CDR3 loop: CASSVKGGNQIQF. Written as DNA, the CDR3 is TGTGCCAGCAGCGTGAAGGGAGGCAATCAGATACAATTC.

The V and J genes are TRBV7-9 and TRBJ1-2; 8 bases match TRBD1. The CDR3 has 13 residues. Germline V lookup: CDR1 SEHNR, CDR2 FQNEAQ (reference sequence). Trimming cost V 4 bases and J 6 bases; bases outside gene matches: 4. The CDR3 nucleotides are TGTGCCAGCAGCTCACAGGGGGGTAATGGCTACACCTTC. Translation: CASSSQGGNGYTF.

This clone was observed a handful of times. The rearrangement joins TRBV4-1 to TRBJ1-2; TRBD1 matches at 7 bases. The CDR3 spans 15 residues. The germline V gene encodes CDR1 MGHRA and CDR2 YSYEKL. The V segment lost 0 bases and the J segment 6 bases; nucleotides outside the gene matches: 7. CDR3 amino acids: CASSQDPGQLNGYTF. CDR3 nucleotides: TGCGCCAGCAGCCAAGACCCGGGACAGTTAAATGGCTACACCTTC.

This clone has just one count. This chain connects TRBV27 to TRBJ2-7; 9 nucleotides line up with TRBD1. Losses at the gene ends were 3 bases for V and 6 bases for J; bases not matched to a gene: 9. CDR1 is MNHEY, CDR2 SMNVEV, per germline (reference sequence). CDR3 length: 15 residues. The chain's CDR3 is CASSFSWDRVSEQYF. In nucleotides, the CDR3 is TGTGCCAGCAGTTTCTCTTGGGACAGGGTATCCGAGCAGTACTTC.

The J gene is TRBJ2-3, the V gene TRBV19; TRBD2 matches at 11 bases. Germline-derived CDR1 and CDR2 are LNHDA and SQIVND (reference sequence). The trim removed 7 bases at V and 2 bases at J, leaving 8 bases unmatched. This CDR3 is 16 amino acids long. CDR3 nucleotides: TGTGCCAGTACCCTAGCGGGGGGACCTTTCACAGATACGCAGTATTTT. The encoded protein is CASTLAGGPFTDTQYF.

CDR3: CASSERGVADTQYF. Here the CDR3 DNA reads TGTGCCAGCAGTGAAAGGGGGGTCGCAGATACGCAGTATTTT. The rearrangement joins TRBV6-1 to TRBJ2-3; perhaps D is TRBD1 or TRBD2 (6 bases each). Trimming took off 2 bases at V and 4 bases at J, with 10 bases between the two ends. This CDR3 is 14 amino acids long. The germline gives CDR1 MNHNS, CDR2 SASEGT.

This chain's CDR3 is CASSQTSYNEQFF. CDR3 DNA sequence: TGTGCCAGCAGCCAAACTAGCTACAATGAGCAGTTCTTC. V usage is TRBV14 and J usage is TRBJ2-1, with D perhaps matching TRBD2 (5 bases). Germline values: CDR1 SGHDN, CDR2 FVKESK. CDR3 length equals 13 residues. V was clipped by 2 bases and J by 3 bases, with 5 bases between them.

The CDR3 reads CASSPGRGGPDYGYTF. The CDR3 DNA reads as TGTGCCAGCAGCCCCGGACGTGGGGGACCCGACTATGGCTACACCTTC. The V gene is TRBV9, the J gene TRBJ1-2, with a weak D call TRBD1 (5 bases). This CDR3 comprises 16 residues. Germline assignment: CDR1 SGDLS and CDR2 YYNGEE. Deletions cut 4 bases from V and 3 bases from J, with 19 bases between.

The chain combines TRBV4-3 with TRBJ2-3; no firm D call. The CDR3 extends over 14 amino acids. Germline assignment: CDR1 LGHNA and CDR2 YSLEER. V lost 0 bases to trimming and J lost 3 bases, with 7 bases between them. CDR3 amino acids: CASSQDVRTDTQYF. CDR3 nucleotides: TGCGCCAGCAGCCAAGATGTGAGGACAGATACGCAGTATTTT.

This rearrangement joins TRBV21-1 to TRBJ2-7; the table assigns TRBD1, which was not confirmed against the DNA. TRBV21-1 is a pseudogene segment. The CDR3 covers 14 residues. CDR3 amino acids: CASSPRTGRNEQYF. CDR3 coding DNA: TGTGCCAGCAGCCCCCGGACAGGGAGGAACGAGCAGTACTTC.

The J gene is TRBJ2-5, the V gene TRBV28, with a weak D call TRBD1 (5 bases). The length of the CDR3 is 16 residues. Germline V CDR1 and CDR2: MDHEN, SYDVKM. Trimming stripped 4 bases from V and 3 bases from J, with 18 bases between. The CDR3 nucleotides are TGTGCCAGCAGTTCAGACCAACAGGTTACGGAAGAGACCCAGTACTTC. Translation: CASSSDQQVTEETQYF.

The V call is TRBV7-2, the J call TRBJ2-5, with TRBD2 identical over 8 bases. Unmatched junction bases numbered 3, after V lost 0 bases and J lost 3 bases. The CDR3 is 15 residues long. CDR1 and CDR2 from the germline V gene are SGHTA and FQGNSA. The CDR3 sequence is CASSLAGLVEETQYF. The CDR3 coding sequence is TGTGCCAGCAGCTTAGCGGGACTAGTGGAAGAGACCCAGTACTTC.

V gene TRBV28 combines with J gene TRBJ2-7; no definite D call. CDR3 size: 15 residues. CDR1 and CDR2 from the germline V gene are MDHEN and SYDVKM. V lost 0 bases and J 3 bases, leaving 12 bases between the germline ends. Here the CDR3 DNA reads TGTGCCAGCAGTTTATGGGGAAGTATAAACTACGAGCAGTACTTC. As protein: CASSLWGSINYEQYF.

The genes are TRBV25-1 and TRBJ1-1; D may be TRBD1 (6 bases). The CDR3 is 15 amino acids. From germline, CDR1 is MGHDK and CDR2 SYGVNS. Between the trimmed V and J ends, which lost 3 bases and 4 bases, there was a span of 15 bases. The CDR3 loop reads CASSDVTLGGTEAFF. The DNA for the CDR3 is TGTGCCAGCAGTGACGTCACCTTAGGGGGCACTGAAGCTTTCTTT.

The CDR3 loop is CATSRAETAKVSDYGYTF. CDR3 coding DNA: TGTGCCACCAGCAGAGCGGAGACAGCAAAGGTGAGTGACTATGGCTACACCTTC. V and J are TRBV15 and TRBJ1-2; tentative D call: TRBD1 (5 bases). This CDR3 comprises 18 residues. V was pared by 1 base and J by 3 bases, with 21 bases between. Germline-derived CDR1 and CDR2 are LNHNV and YYDKDF (reference sequence).

As DNA, the CDR3 is TGTGCCAGCAGTTTCTTTGGGACAGGGGTATATGAAAAACTGTTTTTT. It specifies CASSFFGTGVYEKLFF. The gene calls are TRBV28 and TRBJ1-4, with TRBD1 identical over 10 bases. V lost 3 bases to trimming and J lost 6 bases; unmatched junction nucleotides: 7. Germline loops: CDR1 MDHEN, CDR2 SYDVKM. The CDR3 sequence is 16 residues long.

The chain uses TRBV7-6 and TRBJ1-1, with D unclear. CDR3 size: 15 residues. Germline V CDR1 and CDR2: SGHVS, FNYEAQ. Trimming removed 2 bases at V and 1 base at J, with 11 bases between. The CDR3 spells CASSLREGRNTEAFF. The CDR3 DNA reads as TGTGCCAGCAGCTTAAGGGAAGGGAGGAACACTGAAGCTTTCTTT.

This chain connects TRBV5-1 to TRBJ2-7, with D perhaps TRBD2 (6 bases). Germline V lookup: CDR1 SGHRS, CDR2 YFSETQ. V lost 4 bases and J 2 bases, leaving 16 bases between the germline ends. This CDR3 is built from 15 residues. In DNA form, the CDR3 reads TGCGCCAGCAGCCAACACAGCGGGCCAACCTACGAGCAGTACTTC. It codes for CASSQHSGPTYEQYF.

This chain connects TRBV7-2 to TRBJ1-5; D possibly corresponds to TRBD1 (5 bases). The CDR3 runs 14 residues. With 4 bases removed from V and 2 bases from J, the gap between germline ends came to 9 bases. CDR1 and CDR2 (germline): SGHTA, FQGNSA. CDR3 residues: CASSSDSGNQPQHF. Here the CDR3 DNA reads TGTGCCAGCAGCTCCGACAGCGGCAATCAGCCCCAGCATTTT.

This clone was recorded a few times. The rearrangement uses TRBV28 and TRBJ1-2, with D unclear. Trimming cost V 2 bases and J 5 bases, with 9 bases left between them. Germline-derived CDR1 and CDR2 are MDHEN and SYDVKM. This CDR3 is 13 amino acids long. The CDR3 DNA reads as TGTGCCAGCAGTTTAAGTTACAGTTATGGCTACACCTTC. This translates into CASSLSYSYGYTF.

This clone was seen only once. The chain uses TRBV28 and TRBJ1-2; D perhaps matches TRBD1 (5 bases). Germline V gene data show CDR1 as MDHEN and CDR2 as SYDVKM. V gave up 3 bases and J gave up 6 bases, with 14 bases separating them. The CDR3 covers 14 residues. The CDR3 sequence is CASSLPRGLNGYTF. CDR3 in DNA: TGTGCCAGCAGTTTGCCCCGGGGGTTAAATGGCTACACCTTC.